The 21 T cell receptor beta chains listed next were all sequenced from one sample in a study of control samples from healthy donors and cancer patients. TCRdb's copy holds only in-frame clones and misses some; the assay was immunoSEQ multiplex PCR. This sample has approximately 110,000 clones, with roughly nine tenths found just once. The sequenced sample consisted of blood. All receptors come from a human donor in good health. The donor label of this sample is uncertain.

CDR3 amino acids: CASSSWDRDSNQPQHF. CDR3 nucleotide sequence: TGTGCCAGCAGCTCTTGGGACAGAGATAGCAATCAGCCCCAGCATTTT. This chain links TRBV7-8 with TRBJ1-5, with 7 bases identical to TRBD1. The V gene's germline CDR1 is SGHVS and CDR2 FQNEAQ. The CDR3 sequence is 16 residues long. V lost 4 bases to trimming and J lost 0 bases; unmatched junction nucleotides: 6.

The chain uses TRBV11-1 and TRBJ1-1, with 8 bases matching TRBD1. The germline V gene encodes CDR1 SGHAT and CDR2 FQDESV (reference sequence). Trimming took 2 bases from V and 9 from J; bases not matched to a gene: 11. The CDR3 is 15 residues long. For the CDR3, the DNA is TGTGCCAGCAGCTTAAGAGGCCAACAGGGGGGAAAAGCTTTCTTT. Protein sequence: CASSLRGQQGGKAFF.

This chain uses TRBV18 with TRBJ1-6; perhaps TRBD1 as D (6 bases). Looked up from germline, CDR1 is KGHSH and CDR2 is LQKENI. V shed 3 bases and J shed 7 bases, with 7 bases lying between them. The CDR3 loop spans 13 amino acids. The DNA for the CDR3 is TGTGCCAGCTCACCGGACAGCAATTCACCCCTCCACTTT. Translating it yields CASSPDSNSPLHF.

The chain carries TRBV27 and TRBJ2-3; D may correspond to TRBD1 or TRBD2 (5 bases each). The germline V gene encodes CDR1 MNHEY and CDR2 SMNVEV (reference sequence). There are 14 residues in the CDR3. The V gene lost 4 bases and the J gene lost 6 bases, with 14 bases spanning the gap. CDR3 amino acids: CASSSTPGLDTQYF. In nucleotides, the CDR3 is TGTGCCAGCAGTTCGACCCCGGGGCTCGATACGCAGTATTTT.

This clone was seen once. The V and J genes are TRBV5-1 and TRBJ1-1; D is perhaps TRBD1 (5 bases). Germline V gives CDR1 SGHRS, CDR2 YFSETQ. This CDR3 is built from 14 residues. Trimming stripped 0 bases from V and 11 bases from J, with 17 bases between. The CDR3 bases are TGCGCCAGCAGCTTGGCCGCGGCAGGGAGAGGGGCTTTCTTT. Translation gives CASSLAAAGRGAFF.

The V gene is TRBV19, the J gene TRBJ2-1, with 8 nucleotides matching TRBD2. The CDR3 loop spans 14 amino acids. The ends lost 4 bases at V and 11 bases at J; junction bases unmatched: 10. Germline V gives CDR1 LNHDA, CDR2 SQIVND (reference sequence). CDR3 residues: CASSRQAGVGKQFF. CDR3 in DNA: TGTGCCAGTAGTAGACAAGCGGGGGTGGGCAAGCAGTTCTTC.

The chain joins TRBV5-1 to TRBJ2-3; D ambiguous. V was trimmed by 2 bases and J by 5 bases, leaving 6 bases between them. This CDR3 comprises 12 residues. Germline lookup yields CDR1 SGHRS and CDR2 YFSETQ. CDR3 residues: CASSFDQDTQYF. Written as DNA, the CDR3 is TGCGCCAGCAGCTTCGATCAAGATACGCAGTATTTT. The full variable domain, rest sourced from reference TRBV5-1 and TRBJ2-3, is KAGVTQTPRYLIKTRGQQVTLSCSPISGHRSVSWYQQTPGQGLQFLFEYFSETQRNKGNFPGRFSGRQFSNSRSEMNVSTLELGDSALYLCASSFDQDTQYFGPGTRLTVL.

The rearrangement links TRBV6-5 to TRBJ1-1; 7 bases map to TRBD1. This CDR3 comprises 13 residues. J lost 4 bases, V lost 6 bases, and 5 bases had no gene match. Germline CDR1 MNHEY, CDR2 SVGAGI. Written as DNA, the CDR3 is TGTGCCAGCAGGCACCAGGGGGGCACTGAAGCTTTCTTT. Its protein product is CASRHQGGTEAFF.

The chain carries TRBV6-5 and TRBJ2-1, with no clear D. V dropped 5 bases and J dropped 7 bases, with 12 bases sitting between them. The CDR3 extends over 13 amino acids. CDR1 MNHEY and CDR2 SVGAGI come from the germline V gene. This chain's CDR3 is CASSTSWSNEQFF. DNA for the CDR3: TGTGCCAGCAGTACATCTTGGAGTAATGAGCAGTTCTTC.

V and J are TRBV19 and TRBJ2-5, with TRBD2 identical over 12 bases. Per the germline V gene, CDR1 is LNHDA and CDR2 is SQIVND (reference sequence). The trim removed 7 bases at V and 2 bases at J, leaving 2 bases unmatched. This CDR3 is built from 14 residues. The CDR3 sequence is CASKGTSGQETQYF. Here the CDR3 DNA reads TGTGCCAGTAAGGGGACTAGCGGGCAAGAGACCCAGTACTTC. The full variable domain, with the rest looked up from reference TRBV19 and TRBJ2-5, is DGGITQSPKYLFRKEGQNVTLSCEQNLNHDAMYWYRQDPGQGLRLIYYSQIVNDFQKGDIAEGYSVSREKKESFPLTVTSAQKNPTAFYLCASKGTSGQETQYFGPGTRLLVL.

V usage is TRBV28 and J usage is TRBJ2-2, with D possibly TRBD1 on 5 matching bases. The CDR3 sequence is 16 residues long. The ends were cut back, 4 bases at V and 3 bases at J, with 15 bases in the middle. CDR1 is MDHEN, CDR2 SYDVKM, per germline. In DNA form, the CDR3 reads TGTGCCAGCAGTTACGTGGGGCGCTTGGACACCGGGGAGCTGTTTTTT. Translation: CASSYVGRLDTGELFF.

The J gene is TRBJ2-2, the V gene TRBV5-1; 7 positions match TRBD2. V dropped 0 bases and J dropped 0; count of bases not matched to a gene: 5. The CDR3 is made up of 17 amino acids. Germline-derived CDR1 and CDR2 are SGHRS and YFSETQ. The DNA of the CDR3 is TGCGCCAGCAGCTTGGCATTGGGACTATCGAACACCGGGGAGCTGTTTTTT. It translates to CASSLALGLSNTGELFF.

V gene TRBV5-1 combines with J gene TRBJ2-1; 8 bases map to TRBD1. Germline V lookup: CDR1 SGHRS, CDR2 YFSETQ. V shed 0 bases, J shed 8 bases, and the junction held 7 bases outside the gene matches. The CDR3 is 15 residues long. CDR3 bases: TGCGCCAGCAGCTTGGGCGGACAGGGAGTAGATGAGCAGTTCTTC. This sequence encodes CASSLGGQGVDEQFF.

This clone was counted a single time. The CDR3 DNA sequence: TGTGCCAGCAGCGACAGGGCCCCGGGGGGCACTGAAGCTTTCTTT. Its translation is CASSDRAPGGTEAFF. The chain links TRBV7-8 to TRBJ1-1; 7 bases are shared with TRBD1. The CDR3 is 15 amino acids. Germline V gene lookup returns CDR1 SGHVS and CDR2 FQNEAQ. V shed 5 bases and J 4 bases; nucleotides not matched to a gene: 10.

The chain carries TRBV5-4 and TRBJ2-7; D call uncertain. Germline-derived CDR1 and CDR2 are SGHNT and YYREEE (reference sequence). The CDR3 is made up of 14 amino acids. Trimming removed 0 bases at V and 5 bases at J, with 12 bases between. CDR3: CASSLAQVADEQYF. The CDR3 DNA sequence: TGTGCCAGCAGCTTGGCCCAGGTCGCCGACGAGCAGTACTTC.

The V call is TRBV20-1, the J call TRBJ2-1, with unresolved D. CDR1 and CDR2 (germline): DFQATT, SNEGSKA (reference sequence). V lost 5 bases and J 7 bases, leaving 9 bases between the germline ends. The CDR3 covers 11 residues. Here the CDR3 reads CSAPYVNEQFF. The CDR3, as DNA: TGCAGTGCTCCGTATGTGAATGAGCAGTTCTTC.

The chain links TRBV3-1 (or the pseudogene TRBV3-2) to TRBJ2-5, with D perhaps matching TRBD1 or TRBD2 (5 bases each). V dropped 5 bases and J dropped 3 bases, with 25 bases sitting between them. This CDR3 has 18 residues. In germline, CDR1 is LGHDT, CDR2 YNNKEL (reference sequence). This CDR3 reads CASSRGAAQQELKETQYF. CDR3 coding DNA: TGTGCCAGCAGCAGAGGGGCTGCTCAACAGGAGTTAAAAGAGACCCAGTACTTC.

This chain joins TRBV11-3 and TRBJ2-1, with no clear D. Trimming cost V 1 base and J 8 bases, with 15 bases left between them. Germline CDR1 and CDR2: SGHNT and YENEEA. The CDR3 is 15 amino acids. Written as DNA, the CDR3 is TGTGCCAGCAGCTTAGGCATGGGGTCGGGCTATGAGCAGTTCTTC. Its translation is CASSLGMGSGYEQFF.

The chain links TRBV24-1 to TRBJ2-1; 10 bases match TRBD1. CDR1 KGHDR and CDR2 SFDVKD come from the germline V gene. The CDR3 has 18 amino acids. After removal of 4 bases from V and 0 bases from J, the junction contained 8 bases not matched to a gene. CDR3 coding DNA: TGTGCCACCAGTGACTATAATGGACAGGGGGGCTCCTACAATGAGCAGTTCTTC. Its protein product is CATSDYNGQGGSYNEQFF.

The chain links TRBV5-1 to TRBJ2-7, with D unresolved. The V end was cut by 8 bases, the J end by 3 bases, with 18 bases between. The CDR3 extends over 14 amino acids. CDR1 is SGHRS and CDR2 is YFSETQ in the germline V gene. The CDR3 loop is CASSRTDSNYEQYF. Written as DNA, the CDR3 is TGCGCCAGTAGTCGGACGGATTCTAACTACGAGCAGTACTTC.

This sequence joins TRBV5-4 and TRBJ2-2, with D possibly being TRBD1 or TRBD2 (5 bases each). CDR1 is SGHNT and CDR2 is YYREEE in the germline V gene (reference sequence). Trimming left V 5 bases short and J 1 base short, with 6 bases between. This CDR3 has 13 amino acids. The CDR3 nucleotides read TGTGCCAGCAGTGGGGGGAACACCGGGGAGCTGTTTTTT. It codes for CASSGGNTGELFF. The full variable domain, its missing parts supplied by reference TRBV5-4 and TRBJ2-2, is ETGVTQSPTHLIKTRGQQVTLRCSSQSGHNTVSWYQQALGQGPQFIFQYYREEENGRGNFPPRFSGLQFPNYSSELNVNALELDDSALYLCASSGGNTGELFFGEGSRLTVL.